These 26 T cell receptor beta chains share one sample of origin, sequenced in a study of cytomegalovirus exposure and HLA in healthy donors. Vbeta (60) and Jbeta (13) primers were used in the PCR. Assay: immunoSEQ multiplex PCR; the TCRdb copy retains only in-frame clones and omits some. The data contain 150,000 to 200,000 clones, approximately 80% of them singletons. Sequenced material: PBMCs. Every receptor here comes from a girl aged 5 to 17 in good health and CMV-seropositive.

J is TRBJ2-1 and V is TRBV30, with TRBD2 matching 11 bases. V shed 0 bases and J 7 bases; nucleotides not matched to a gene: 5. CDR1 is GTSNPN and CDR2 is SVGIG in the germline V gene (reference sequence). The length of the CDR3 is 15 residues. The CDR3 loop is CAWSVGLAGGNEQFF. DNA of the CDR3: TGTGCCTGGAGTGTAGGACTAGCGGGTGGGAATGAGCAGTTCTTC.

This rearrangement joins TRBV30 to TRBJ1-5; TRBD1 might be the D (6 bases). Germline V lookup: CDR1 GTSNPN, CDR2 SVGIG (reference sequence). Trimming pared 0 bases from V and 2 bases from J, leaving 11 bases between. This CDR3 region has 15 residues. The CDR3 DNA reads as TGTGCCTGGAGTGTAGGGGGGGCCGGCAATCAGCCCCAGCATTTT. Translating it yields CAWSVGGAGNQPQHF.

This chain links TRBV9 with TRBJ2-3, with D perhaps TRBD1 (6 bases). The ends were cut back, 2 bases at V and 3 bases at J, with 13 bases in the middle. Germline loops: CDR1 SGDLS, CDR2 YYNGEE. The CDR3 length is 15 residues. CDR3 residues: CASSVGAGLTDTQYF. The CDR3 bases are TGTGCCAGCAGCGTGGGGGCAGGGTTGACAGATACGCAGTATTTT.

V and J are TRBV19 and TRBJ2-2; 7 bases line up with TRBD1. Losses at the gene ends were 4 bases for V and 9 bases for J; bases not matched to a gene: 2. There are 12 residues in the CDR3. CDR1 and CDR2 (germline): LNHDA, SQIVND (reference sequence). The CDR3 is CASSRQGRELFF. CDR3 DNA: TGTGCCAGTAGTAGACAGGGACGGGAGCTGTTTTTT. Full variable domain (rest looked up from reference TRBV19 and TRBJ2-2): DGGITQSPKYLFRKEGQNVTLSCEQNLNHDAMYWYRQDPGQGLRLIYYSQIVNDFQKGDIAEGYSVSREKKESFPLTVTSAQKNPTAFYLCASSRQGRELFFGEGSRLTVL.

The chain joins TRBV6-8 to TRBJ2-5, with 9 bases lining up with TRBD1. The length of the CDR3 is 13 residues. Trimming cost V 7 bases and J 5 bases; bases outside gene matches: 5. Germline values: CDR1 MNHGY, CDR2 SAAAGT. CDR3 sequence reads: CASIPDRGETQYF. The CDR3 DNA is TGTGCCAGCATCCCGGACAGGGGCGAGACCCAGTACTTC.

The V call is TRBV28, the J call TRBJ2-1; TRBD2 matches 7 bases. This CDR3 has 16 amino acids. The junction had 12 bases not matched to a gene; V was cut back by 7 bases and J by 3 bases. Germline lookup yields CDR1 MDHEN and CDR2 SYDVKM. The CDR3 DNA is TGTGCCAGCACCACCCTCGCGGGAGCTTTCTACAATGAGCAGTTCTTC. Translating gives CASTTLAGAFYNEQFF.

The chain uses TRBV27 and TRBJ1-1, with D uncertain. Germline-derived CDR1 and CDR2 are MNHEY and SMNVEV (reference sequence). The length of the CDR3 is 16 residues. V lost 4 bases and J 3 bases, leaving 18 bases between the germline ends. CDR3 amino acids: CASSSLPGQKDTEAFF. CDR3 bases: TGTGCCAGCAGTTCTCTCCCTGGGCAGAAGGACACTGAAGCTTTCTTT.

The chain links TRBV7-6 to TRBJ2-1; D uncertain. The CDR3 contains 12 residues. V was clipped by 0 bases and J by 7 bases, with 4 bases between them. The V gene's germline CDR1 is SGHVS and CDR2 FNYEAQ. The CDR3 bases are TGTGCCAGCAGCTTAGCGCGGAATGAGCAGTTCTTC. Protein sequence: CASSLARNEQFF.

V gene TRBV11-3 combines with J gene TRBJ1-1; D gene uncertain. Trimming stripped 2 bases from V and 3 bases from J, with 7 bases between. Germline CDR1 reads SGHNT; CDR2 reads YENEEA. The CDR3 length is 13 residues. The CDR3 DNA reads TGTGCCAGCAGCTTATATATAGACACTGAAGCTTTCTTT. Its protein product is CASSLYIDTEAFF.

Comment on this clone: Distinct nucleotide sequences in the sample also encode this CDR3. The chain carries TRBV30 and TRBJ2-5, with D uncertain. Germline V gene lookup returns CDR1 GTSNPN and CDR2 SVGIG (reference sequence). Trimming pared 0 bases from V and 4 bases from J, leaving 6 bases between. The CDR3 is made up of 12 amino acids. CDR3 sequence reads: CAWSVSGETQYF. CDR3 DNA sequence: TGTGCCTGGAGTGTATCAGGAGAGACCCAGTACTTC.

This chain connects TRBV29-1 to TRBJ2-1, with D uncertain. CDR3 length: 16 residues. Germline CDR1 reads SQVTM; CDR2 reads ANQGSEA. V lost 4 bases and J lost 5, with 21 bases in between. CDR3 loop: CSVGGSLGRRNNEQFF. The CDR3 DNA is TGCAGCGTTGGTGGGTCCCTAGGCCGACGGAACAATGAGCAGTTCTTC.

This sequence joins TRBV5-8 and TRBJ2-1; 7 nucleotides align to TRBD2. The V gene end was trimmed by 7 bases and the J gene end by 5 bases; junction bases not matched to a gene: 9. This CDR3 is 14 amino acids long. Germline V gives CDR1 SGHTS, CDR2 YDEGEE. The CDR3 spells CASYSGFWDNEQFF. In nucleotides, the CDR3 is TGTGCCAGCTATAGCGGGTTCTGGGACAATGAGCAGTTCTTC.

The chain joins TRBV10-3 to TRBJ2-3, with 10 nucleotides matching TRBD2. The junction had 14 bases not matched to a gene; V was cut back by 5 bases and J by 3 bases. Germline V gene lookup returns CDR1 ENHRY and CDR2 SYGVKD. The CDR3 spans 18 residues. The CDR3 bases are TGTGCCATCAGTCTCACCCCTAGCGGGAGATCGAAGACAGATACGCAGTATTTT. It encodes CAISLTPSGRSKTDTQYF.

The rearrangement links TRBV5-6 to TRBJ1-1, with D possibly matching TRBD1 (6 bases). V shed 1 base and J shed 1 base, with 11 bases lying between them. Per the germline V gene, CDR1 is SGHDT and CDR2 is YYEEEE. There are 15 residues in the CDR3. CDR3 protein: CASSLSQGRNTEAFF. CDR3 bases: TGTGCCAGCAGCTTGAGTCAGGGGAGGAACACTGAAGCTTTCTTT.

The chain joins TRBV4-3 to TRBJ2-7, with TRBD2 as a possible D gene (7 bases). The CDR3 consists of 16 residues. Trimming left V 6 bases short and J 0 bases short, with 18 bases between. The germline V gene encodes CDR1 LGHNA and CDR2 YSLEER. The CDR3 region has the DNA TGCGCCAGCAGGGCCCAACTGGCGGGGGCCTCCTACGAGCAGTACTTC. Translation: CASRAQLAGASYEQYF.

In DNA, the CDR3 is TGTGCTAGTGGTTTTGCGCGGACTGAAGCTTTCTTT. Its translation: CASGFARTEAFF. J is TRBJ1-1 and V is TRBV12-5; D is unclear. The germline gives CDR1 LGHNT, CDR2 FRNRAP. The CDR3 has 12 amino acids. Trimming removed 3 bases at V and 5 bases at J, with 7 bases between.

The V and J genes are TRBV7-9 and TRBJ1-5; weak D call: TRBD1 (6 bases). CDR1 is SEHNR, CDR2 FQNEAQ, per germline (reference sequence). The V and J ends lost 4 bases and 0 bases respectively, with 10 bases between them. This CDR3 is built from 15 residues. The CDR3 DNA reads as TGTGCCAGCAGCTACAGGGAGGGTAGCAATCAGCCCCAGCATTTT. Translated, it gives CASSYREGSNQPQHF.

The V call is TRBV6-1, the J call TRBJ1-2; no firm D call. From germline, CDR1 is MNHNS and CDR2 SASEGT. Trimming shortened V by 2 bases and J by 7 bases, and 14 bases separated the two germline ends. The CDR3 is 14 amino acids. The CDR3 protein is CASSESVGLGGYTF. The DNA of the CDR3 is TGTGCCAGCAGTGAAAGCGTCGGGTTAGGTGGCTACACCTTC.

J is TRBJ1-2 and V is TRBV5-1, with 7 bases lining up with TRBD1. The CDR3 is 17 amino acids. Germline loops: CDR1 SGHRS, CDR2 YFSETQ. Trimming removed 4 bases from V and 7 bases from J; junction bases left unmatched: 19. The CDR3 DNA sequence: TGCGCCAGCAGCCGTGGCACCGGGACAGAGGACACGCGTGGCTACACCTTC. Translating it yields CASSRGTGTEDTRGYTF.

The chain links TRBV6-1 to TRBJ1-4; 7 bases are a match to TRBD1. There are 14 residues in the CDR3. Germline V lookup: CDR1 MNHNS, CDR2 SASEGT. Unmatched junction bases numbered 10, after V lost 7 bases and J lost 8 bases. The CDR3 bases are TGTGCCAGCAACTTAGGACAGGCGGGAGAAAAACTGTTTTTT. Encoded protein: CASNLGQAGEKLFF.

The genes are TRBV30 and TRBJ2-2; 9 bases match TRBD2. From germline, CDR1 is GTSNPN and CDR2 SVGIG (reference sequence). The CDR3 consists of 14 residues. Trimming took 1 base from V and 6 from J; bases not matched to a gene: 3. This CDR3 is CAWSGGRGPGELFF. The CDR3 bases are TGTGCCTGGAGTGGCGGGAGGGGACCCGGGGAGCTGTTTTTT. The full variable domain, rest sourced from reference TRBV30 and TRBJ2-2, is SQTIHQWPATLVQPVGSPLSLECTVEGTSNPNLYWYRQAAGRGLQLLFYSVGIGQISSEVPQNLSASRPQDRQFILSSKKLLLSDSGFYLCAWSGGRGPGELFFGEGSRLTVL.

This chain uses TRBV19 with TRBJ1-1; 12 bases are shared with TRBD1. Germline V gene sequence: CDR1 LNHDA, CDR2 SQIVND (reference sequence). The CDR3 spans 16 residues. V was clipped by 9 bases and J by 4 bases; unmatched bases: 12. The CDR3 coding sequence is TGTGCCAGCCGCCCCGGGACAGGGGGCCAGTTCACTGAAGCTTTCTTT. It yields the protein CASRPGTGGQFTEAFF.

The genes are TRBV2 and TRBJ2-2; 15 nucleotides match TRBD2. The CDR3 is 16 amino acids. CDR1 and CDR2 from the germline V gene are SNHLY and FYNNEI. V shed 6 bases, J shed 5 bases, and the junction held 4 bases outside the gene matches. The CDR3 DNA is TGTGCCAGCAGCCGGACTAGCGGGAGGGGGACCGGGGAGCTGTTTTTT. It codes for CASSRTSGRGTGELFF.

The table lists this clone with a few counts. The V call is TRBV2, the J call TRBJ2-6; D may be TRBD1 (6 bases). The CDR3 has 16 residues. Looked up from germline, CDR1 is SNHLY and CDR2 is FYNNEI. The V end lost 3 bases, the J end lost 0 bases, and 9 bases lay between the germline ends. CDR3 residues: CASSEDSYSGANVLTF. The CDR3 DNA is TGTGCCAGCAGTGAGGACAGTTACTCTGGGGCCAACGTCCTGACTTTC.

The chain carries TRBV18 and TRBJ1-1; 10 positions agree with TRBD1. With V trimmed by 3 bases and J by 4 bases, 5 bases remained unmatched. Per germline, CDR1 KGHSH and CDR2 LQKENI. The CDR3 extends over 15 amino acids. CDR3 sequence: CASSPGQGLGTEAFF. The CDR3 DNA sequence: TGTGCCAGCTCACCGGGACAGGGGTTGGGCACTGAAGCTTTCTTT. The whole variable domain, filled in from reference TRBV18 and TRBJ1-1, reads NAGVMQNPRHLVRRRGQEARLRCSPMKGHSHVYWYRQLPEEGLKFMVYLQKENIIDESGMPKERFSAEFPKEGPSILRIQQVVRGDSAAYFCASSPGQGLGTEAFFGQGTRLTVV.

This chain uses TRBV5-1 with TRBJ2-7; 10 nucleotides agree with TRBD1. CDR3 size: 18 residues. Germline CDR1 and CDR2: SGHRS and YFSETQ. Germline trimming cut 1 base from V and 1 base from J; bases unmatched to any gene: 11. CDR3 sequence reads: CASSLSPPGQGTSYEQYF. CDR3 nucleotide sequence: TGCGCCAGCAGCTTGAGCCCACCGGGACAGGGGACGTCCTACGAGCAGTACTTC. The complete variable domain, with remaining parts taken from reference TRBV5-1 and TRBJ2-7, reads KAGVTQTPRYLIKTRGQQVTLSCSPISGHRSVSWYQQTPGQGLQFLFEYFSETQRNKGNFPGRFSGRQFSNSRSEMNVSTLELGDSALYLCASSLSPPGQGTSYEQYFGPGTRLTVT.